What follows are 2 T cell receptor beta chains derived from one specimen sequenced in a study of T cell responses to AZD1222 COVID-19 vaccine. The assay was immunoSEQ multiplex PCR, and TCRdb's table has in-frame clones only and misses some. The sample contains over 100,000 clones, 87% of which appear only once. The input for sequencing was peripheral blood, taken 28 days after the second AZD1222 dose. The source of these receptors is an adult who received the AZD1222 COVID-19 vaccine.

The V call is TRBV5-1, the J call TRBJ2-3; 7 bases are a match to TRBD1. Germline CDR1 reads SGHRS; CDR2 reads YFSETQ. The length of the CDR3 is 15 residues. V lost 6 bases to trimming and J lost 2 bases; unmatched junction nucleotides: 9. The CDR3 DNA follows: TGCGCCAGCACACCGGGGACAGACCCCACAGATACGCAGTATTTT. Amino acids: CASTPGTDPTDTQYF.

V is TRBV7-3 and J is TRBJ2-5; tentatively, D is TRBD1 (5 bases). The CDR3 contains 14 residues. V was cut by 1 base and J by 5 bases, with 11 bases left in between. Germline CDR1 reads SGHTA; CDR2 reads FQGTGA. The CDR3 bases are TGTGCCAGCAGCTTAAAGGGGCGTGAGGAGACCCAGTACTTC. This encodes CASSLKGREETQYF.